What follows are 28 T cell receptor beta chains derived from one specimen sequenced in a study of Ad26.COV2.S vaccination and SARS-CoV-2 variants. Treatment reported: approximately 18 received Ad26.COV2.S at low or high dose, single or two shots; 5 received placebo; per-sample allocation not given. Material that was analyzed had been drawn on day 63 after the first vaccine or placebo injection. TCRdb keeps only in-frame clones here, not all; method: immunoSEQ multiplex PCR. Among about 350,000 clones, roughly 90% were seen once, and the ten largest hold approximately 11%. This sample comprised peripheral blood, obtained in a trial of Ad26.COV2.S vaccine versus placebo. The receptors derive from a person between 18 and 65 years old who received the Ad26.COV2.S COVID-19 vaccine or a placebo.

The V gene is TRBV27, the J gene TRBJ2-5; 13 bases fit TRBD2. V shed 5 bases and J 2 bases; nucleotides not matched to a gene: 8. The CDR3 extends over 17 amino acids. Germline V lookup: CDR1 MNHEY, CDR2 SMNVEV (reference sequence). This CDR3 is CASSRTSGGELQETQYF. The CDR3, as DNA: TGTGCCAGCAGTCGGACTAGCGGGGGAGAGTTACAAGAGACCCAGTACTTC.

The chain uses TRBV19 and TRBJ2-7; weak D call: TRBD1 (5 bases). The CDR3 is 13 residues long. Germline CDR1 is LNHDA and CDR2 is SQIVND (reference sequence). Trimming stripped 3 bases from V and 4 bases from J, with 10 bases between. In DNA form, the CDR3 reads TGTGCCAGTAGTATCTTCCCAGGGTACGAGCAGTACTTC. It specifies CASSIFPGYEQYF.

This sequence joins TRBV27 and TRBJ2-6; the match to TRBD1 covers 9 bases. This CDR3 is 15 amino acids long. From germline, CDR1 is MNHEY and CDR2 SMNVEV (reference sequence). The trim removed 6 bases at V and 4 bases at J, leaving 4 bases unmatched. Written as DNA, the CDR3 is TGTGCCAGCAGACAGGGGGCGAGAGGGGCCAACGTCCTGACTTTC. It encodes CASRQGARGANVLTF.

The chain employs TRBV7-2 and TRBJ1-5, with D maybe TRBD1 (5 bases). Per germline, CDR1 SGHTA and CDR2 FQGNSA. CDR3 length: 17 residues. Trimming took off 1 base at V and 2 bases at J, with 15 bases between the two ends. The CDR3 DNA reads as TGTGCCAGCAGCTTAGTGGGCGCAGGGTACCGCAATCAGCCCCAGCATTTT. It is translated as CASSLVGAGYRNQPQHF.

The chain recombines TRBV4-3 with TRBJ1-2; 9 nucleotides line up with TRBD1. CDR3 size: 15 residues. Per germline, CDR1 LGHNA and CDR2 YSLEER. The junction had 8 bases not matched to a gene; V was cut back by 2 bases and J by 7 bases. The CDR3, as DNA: TGCGCCAGCAGCCAACGGGACAGGGAAATCTCTGGCTACACCTTC. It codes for CASSQRDREISGYTF.

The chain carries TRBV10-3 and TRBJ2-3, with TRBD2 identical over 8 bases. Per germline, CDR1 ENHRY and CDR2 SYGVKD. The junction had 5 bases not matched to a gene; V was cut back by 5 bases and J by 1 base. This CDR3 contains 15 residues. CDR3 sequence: CAISSGRAGTDTQYF. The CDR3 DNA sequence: TGTGCCATCAGTAGCGGGAGAGCCGGCACAGATACGCAGTATTTT.

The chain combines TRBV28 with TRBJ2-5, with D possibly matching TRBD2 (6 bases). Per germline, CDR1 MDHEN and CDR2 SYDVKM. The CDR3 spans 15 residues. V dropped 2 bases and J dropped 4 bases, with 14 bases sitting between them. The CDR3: CASSLGGGFGETQYF. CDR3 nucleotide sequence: TGTGCCAGCAGTTTAGGAGGAGGGTTCGGAGAGACCCAGTACTTC.

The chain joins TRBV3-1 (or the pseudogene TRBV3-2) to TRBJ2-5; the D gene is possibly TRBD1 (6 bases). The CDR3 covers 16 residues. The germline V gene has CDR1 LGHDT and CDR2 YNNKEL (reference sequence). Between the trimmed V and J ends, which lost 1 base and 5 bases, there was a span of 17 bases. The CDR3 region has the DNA TGTGCCAGCAGCCAAGTGGGGTGGGGGCGACTGGAGACCCAGTACTTC. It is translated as CASSQVGWGRLETQYF.

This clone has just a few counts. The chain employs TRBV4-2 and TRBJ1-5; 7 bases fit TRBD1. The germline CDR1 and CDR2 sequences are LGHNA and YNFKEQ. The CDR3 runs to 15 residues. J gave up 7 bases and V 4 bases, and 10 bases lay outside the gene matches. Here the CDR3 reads CASSRDRETRQPQHF. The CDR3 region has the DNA TGTGCCAGCAGCCGAGACAGGGAGACGAGGCAGCCCCAGCATTTT.

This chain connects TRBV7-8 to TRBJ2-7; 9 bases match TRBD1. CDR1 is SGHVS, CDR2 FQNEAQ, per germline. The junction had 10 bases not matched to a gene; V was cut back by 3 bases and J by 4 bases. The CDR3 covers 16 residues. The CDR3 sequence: CASSLVTSGQGYEQYF. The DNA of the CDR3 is TGTGCCAGCAGCTTGGTAACCTCGGGACAGGGATACGAGCAGTACTTC. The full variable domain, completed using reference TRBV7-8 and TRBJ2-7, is GAGVSQSPRYKVAKRGQDVALRCDPISGHVSLFWYQQALGQGPEFLTYFQNEAQLDKSGLPSDRFFAERPEGSVSTLKIQRTQQEDSAVYLCASSLVTSGQGYEQYFGPGTRLTVT.

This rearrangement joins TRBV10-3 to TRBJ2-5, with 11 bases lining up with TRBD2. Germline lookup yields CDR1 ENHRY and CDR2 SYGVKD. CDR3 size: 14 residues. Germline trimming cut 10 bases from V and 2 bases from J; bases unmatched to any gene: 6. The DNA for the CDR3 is TGTGCCACCATGACTAGCGGGGCACAAGAGACCCAGTACTTC. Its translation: CATMTSGAQETQYF.

This CDR3 reads CASSRGTTNEKLFF. The CDR3 nucleotides read TGTGCCAGCAGCCGGGGAACAACTAATGAAAAACTGTTTTTT. This sequence joins TRBV6-2 or TRBV6-3 and TRBJ1-4; D is undetermined. The germline CDR1 and CDR2 sequences are MNHEY and SVGEGT. V lost 6 bases and J 0 bases, leaving 8 bases between the germline ends. The CDR3 has 14 amino acids.

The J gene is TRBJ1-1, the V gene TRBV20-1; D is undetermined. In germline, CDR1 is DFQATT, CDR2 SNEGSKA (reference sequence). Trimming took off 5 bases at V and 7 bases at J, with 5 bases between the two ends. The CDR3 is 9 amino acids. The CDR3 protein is CSAEGEAFF. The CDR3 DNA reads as TGCAGTGCTGAGGGTGAAGCTTTCTTT.

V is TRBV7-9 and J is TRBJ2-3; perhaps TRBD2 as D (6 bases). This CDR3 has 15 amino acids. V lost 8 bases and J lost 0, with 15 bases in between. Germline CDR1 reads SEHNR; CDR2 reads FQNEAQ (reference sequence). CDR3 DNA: TGTGCCAGCGGTAGCGGACTGAGTAGCACAGATACGCAGTATTTT. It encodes CASGSGLSSTDTQYF.

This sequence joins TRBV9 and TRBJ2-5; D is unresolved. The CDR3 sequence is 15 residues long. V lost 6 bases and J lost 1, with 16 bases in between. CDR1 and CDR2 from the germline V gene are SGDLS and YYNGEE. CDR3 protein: CASTPTGRIQETQYF. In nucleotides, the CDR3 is TGTGCCAGCACGCCCACTGGACGGATCCAAGAGACCCAGTACTTC.

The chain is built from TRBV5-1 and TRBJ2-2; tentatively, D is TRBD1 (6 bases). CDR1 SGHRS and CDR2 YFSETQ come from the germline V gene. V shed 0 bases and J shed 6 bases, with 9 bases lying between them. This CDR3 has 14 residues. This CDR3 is CASSLAQGPGELFF. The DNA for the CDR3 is TGCGCCAGCAGCTTGGCACAGGGTCCCGGGGAGCTGTTTTTT.

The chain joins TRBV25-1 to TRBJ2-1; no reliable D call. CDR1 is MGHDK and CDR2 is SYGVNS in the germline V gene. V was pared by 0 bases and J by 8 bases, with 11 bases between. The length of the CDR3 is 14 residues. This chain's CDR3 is CASSEYLTRDEQFF. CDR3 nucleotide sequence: TGTGCCAGCAGTGAATACCTAACGCGTGATGAGCAGTTCTTC.

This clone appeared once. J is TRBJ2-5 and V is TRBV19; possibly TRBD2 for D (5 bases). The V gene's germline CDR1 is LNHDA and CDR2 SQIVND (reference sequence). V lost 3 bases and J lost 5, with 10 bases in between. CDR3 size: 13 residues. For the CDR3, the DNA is TGTGCCAGTAGTATGAAGCGGCGGGAGACCCAGTACTTC. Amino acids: CASSMKRRETQYF.

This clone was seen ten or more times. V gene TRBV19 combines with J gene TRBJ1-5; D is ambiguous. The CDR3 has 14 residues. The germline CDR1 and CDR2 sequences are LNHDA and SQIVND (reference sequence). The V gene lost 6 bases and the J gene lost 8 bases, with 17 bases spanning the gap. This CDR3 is CASSLTSAQEPQHF. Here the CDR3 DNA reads TGTGCCAGTAGCCTAACATCGGCTCAAGAGCCCCAGCATTTT.

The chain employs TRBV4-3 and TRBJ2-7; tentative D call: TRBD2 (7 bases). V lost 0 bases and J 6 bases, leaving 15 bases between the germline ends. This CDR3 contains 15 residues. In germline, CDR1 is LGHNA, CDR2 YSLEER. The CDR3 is CASSQDEGGPGEQYF. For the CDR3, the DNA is TGCGCCAGCAGCCAAGATGAGGGGGGGCCTGGCGAGCAGTACTTC.

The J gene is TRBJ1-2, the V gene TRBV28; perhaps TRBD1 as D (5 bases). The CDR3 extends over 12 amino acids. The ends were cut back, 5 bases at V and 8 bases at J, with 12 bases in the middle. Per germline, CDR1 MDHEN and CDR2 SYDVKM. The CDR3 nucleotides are TGTGCCAGCAGTACCGGGGCGCCCGGCTACACCTTC. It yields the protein CASSTGAPGYTF.

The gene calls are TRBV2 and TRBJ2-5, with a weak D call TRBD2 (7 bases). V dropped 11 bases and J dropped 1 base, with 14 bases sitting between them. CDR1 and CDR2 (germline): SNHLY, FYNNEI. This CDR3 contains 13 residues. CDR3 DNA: TGTGCCCCCGGGGGGCGCGGCCAAGAGACCCAGTACTTC. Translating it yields CAPGGRGQETQYF.

The CDR3 region is CASSPMTRAQETQYF. The CDR3 DNA sequence: TGTGCCAGCAGCCCCATGACTCGTGCACAAGAGACCCAGTACTTC. The V and J genes are TRBV7-8 and TRBJ2-5; D gene ambiguous. Germline values: CDR1 SGHVS, CDR2 FQNEAQ. The ends were cut back, 5 bases at V and 2 bases at J, with 15 bases in the middle. This CDR3 comprises 15 residues.

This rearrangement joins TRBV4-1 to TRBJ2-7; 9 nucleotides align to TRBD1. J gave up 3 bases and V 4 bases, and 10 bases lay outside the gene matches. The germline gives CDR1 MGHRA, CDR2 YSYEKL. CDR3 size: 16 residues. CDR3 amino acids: CASSPSGQGFFYEQYF. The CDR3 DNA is TGCGCCAGCAGCCCGTCCGGACAGGGGTTTTTCTACGAGCAGTACTTC.

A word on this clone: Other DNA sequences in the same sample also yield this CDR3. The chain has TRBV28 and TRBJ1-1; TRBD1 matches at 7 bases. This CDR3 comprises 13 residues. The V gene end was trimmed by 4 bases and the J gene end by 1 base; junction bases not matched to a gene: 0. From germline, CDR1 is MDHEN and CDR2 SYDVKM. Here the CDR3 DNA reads TGTGCCAGCAGTTCAGGGGGGAACACTGAAGCTTTCTTT. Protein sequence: CASSSGGNTEAFF.

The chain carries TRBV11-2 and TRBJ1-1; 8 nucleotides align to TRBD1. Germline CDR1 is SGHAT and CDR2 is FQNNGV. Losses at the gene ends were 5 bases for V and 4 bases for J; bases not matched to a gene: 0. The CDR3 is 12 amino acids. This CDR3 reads CASSTGGTEAFF. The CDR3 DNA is TGTGCCAGCAGCACAGGGGGCACTGAAGCTTTCTTT.

The CDR3 sequence: CASSEARTLRGAFF. The CDR3 DNA reads as TGTGCCAGCAGTGAAGCTAGGACCCTAAGGGGAGCTTTCTTT. The chain couples TRBV2 to TRBJ1-1, with D perhaps TRBD1 (5 bases). In germline, CDR1 is SNHLY, CDR2 FYNNEI. V was trimmed by 0 bases and J by 10 bases, leaving 15 bases between them. The CDR3 runs to 14 residues.

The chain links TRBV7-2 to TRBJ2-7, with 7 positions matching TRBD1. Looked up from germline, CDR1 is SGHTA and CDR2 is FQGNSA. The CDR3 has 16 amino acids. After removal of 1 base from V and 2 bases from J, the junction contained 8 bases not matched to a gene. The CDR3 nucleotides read TGTGCCAGCAGCTTAGGCCGACAGGGTGGGACCTACGAGCAGTACTTC. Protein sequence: CASSLGRQGGTYEQYF.